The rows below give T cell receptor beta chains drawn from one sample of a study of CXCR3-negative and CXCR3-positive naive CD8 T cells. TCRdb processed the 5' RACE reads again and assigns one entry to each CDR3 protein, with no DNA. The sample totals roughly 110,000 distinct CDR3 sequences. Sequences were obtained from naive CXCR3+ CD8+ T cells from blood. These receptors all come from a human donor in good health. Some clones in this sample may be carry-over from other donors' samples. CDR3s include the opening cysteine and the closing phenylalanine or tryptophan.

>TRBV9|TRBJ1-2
CASSLGDRVGYGYTF
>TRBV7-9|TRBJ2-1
CASSWREAWNEQFF
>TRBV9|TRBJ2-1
CASSVGSLATGGNEQFF
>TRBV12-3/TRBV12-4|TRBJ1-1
CASSWDSTAFF
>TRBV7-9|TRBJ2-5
CASNPTLYQETQYF
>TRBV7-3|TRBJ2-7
CASSLIGGGDEQYF
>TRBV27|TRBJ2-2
CASSLLASNTGELFF
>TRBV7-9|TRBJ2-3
CASSLAQGNTDTQYF
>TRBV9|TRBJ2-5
CASSVASLQGTQYF
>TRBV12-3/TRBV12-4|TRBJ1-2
CASKGLESDYTF
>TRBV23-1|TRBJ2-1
CASSQLGDRGMFFRYNEQFF
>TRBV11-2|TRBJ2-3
CASSLVRGDTQYF
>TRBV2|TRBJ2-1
CASSDKDRGDNEQFF
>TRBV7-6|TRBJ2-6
CASSRDRSSGANVLTF
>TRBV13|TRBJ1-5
CASSLGHGDQPQHF
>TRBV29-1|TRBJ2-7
CSVLDRDKPYEQYF
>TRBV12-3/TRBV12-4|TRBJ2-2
CASSLGITADTGELFF
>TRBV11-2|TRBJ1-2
CASSLGGGQTYGYTF
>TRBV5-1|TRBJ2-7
CASSPGAGEQYF
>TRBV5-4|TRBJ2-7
CASSLPGQGNYEQYF
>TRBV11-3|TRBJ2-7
CASSLASDPTYEQYF
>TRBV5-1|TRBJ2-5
CASSQRDQETQYF
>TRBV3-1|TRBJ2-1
CASSQDVGTSGGNNNEQFF
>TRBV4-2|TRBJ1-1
CASSSQGGNTEAFF
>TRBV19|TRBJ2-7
CASGTGEGAYEQYF